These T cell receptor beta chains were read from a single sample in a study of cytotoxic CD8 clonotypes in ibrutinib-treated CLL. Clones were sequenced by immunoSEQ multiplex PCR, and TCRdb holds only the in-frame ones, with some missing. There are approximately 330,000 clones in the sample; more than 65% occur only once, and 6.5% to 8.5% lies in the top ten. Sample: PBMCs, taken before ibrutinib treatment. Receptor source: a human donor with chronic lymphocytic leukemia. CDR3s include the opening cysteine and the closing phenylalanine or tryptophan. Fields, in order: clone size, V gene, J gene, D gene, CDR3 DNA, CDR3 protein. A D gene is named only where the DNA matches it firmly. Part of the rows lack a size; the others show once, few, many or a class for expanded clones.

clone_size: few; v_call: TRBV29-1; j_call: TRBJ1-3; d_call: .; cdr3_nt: TGCAGCGTTGAGGCCTATGGAAACACCATATATTTT; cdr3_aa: CSVEAYGNTIYF
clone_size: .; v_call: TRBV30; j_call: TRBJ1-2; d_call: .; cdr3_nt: TGTGCCTGGAGCGAAACCAGGTATACTAACTATGGCTACACCTTC; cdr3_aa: CAWSETRYTNYGYTF
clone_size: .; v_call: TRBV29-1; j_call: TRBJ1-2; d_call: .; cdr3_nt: TGCAGCGTTGTCTGGACAGCAAGCTATGGCTACACCTTC; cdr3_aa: CSVVWTASYGYTF
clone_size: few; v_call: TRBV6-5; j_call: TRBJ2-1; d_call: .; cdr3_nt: TGTGCCAGCAGTTACTCCGAGGGACCCTACAATGAGCAGTTCTTC; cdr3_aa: CASSYSEGPYNEQFF
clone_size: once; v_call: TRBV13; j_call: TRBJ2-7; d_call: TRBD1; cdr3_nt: TGTGCCAGCGGCTTAAGGGGGCAGGGGCTGTACGAGCAGTACTTC; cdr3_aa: CASGLRGQGLYEQYF
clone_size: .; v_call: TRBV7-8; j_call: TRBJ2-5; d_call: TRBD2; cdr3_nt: TGTGCCAGCAGCTTAGCCGGGAGGGCGAGGAAAGAGACCCAGTACTTC; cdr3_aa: CASSLAGRARKETQYF
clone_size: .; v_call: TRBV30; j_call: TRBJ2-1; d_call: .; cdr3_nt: TGTGCCTGGAGTGGCGGGACCTACAATGAGCAGTTCTTC; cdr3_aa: CAWSGGTYNEQFF
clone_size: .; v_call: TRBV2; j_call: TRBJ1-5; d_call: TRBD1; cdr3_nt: TGTGCCAGCAGTTCACAGGGGGCGGGTCAGCCCCAGCATTTT; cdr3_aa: CASSSQGAGQPQHF
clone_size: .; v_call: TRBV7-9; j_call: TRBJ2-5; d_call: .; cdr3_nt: TGTGCCAGCAGCCCTAGAAACCGTGAGACCCAGTACTTC; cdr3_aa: CASSPRNRETQYF
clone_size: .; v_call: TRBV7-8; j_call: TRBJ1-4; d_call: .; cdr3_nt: TGTGCCAGCAGCACCGCCACAGGGCCGTTTAATGAAAAACTGTTTTTT; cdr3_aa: CASSTATGPFNEKLFF
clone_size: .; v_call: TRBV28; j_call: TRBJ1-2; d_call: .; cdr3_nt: TGTGCCAGCAGTTTGGTCGGTCAGGGGATTTCAGGCTACACCTTC; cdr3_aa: CASSLVGQGISGYTF
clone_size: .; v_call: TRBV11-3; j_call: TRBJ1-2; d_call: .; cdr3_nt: TGTGCCAGCAGCCCGAGAACCCCCAAACAATTGTATGGCTACACCTTC; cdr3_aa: CASSPRTPKQLYGYTF
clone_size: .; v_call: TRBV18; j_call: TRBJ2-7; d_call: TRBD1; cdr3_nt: TGTGCCAGCTCACCGTATATAGACAGGGGATCTTACGAGCAGTACTTC; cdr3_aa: CASSPYIDRGSYEQYF
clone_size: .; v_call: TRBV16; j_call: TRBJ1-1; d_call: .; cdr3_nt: TGTGCCAGCAGCCAATCGTCGGGGGCGGCAACTAAAGCTTTCTTT; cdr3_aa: CASSQSSGAATKAFF
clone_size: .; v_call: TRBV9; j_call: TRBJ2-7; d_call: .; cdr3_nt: TGTGCCAGCAGCGTAGCTCTTTCCGAGCAGTACTTC; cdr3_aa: CASSVALSEQYF
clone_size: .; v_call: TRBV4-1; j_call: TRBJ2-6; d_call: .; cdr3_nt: TGCGCCAGCAGCCAGTCCGGGGGTCGCTCTGGGGCCAACGTCCTGACTTTC; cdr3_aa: CASSQSGGRSGANVLTF
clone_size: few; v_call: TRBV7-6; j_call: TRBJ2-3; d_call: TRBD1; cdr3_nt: TGTGCCAGCAGCTTAGTAGGACAGGGGGCGATAGTTGATACGCAGTATTTT; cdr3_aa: CASSLVGQGAIVDTQYF
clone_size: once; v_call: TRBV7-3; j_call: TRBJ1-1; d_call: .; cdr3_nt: TGTGCCAGCAGCTCACGGGAGGGACGGCCTTTCTTT; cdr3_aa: CASSSREGRPFF
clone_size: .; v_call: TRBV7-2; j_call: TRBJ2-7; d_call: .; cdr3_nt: TGTGCCAGCAGCTTAAGCGGGACATCGTACGAGCAGTACTTC; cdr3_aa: CASSLSGTSYEQYF
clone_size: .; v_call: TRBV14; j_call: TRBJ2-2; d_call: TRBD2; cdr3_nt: TGTGCCAGCAGCCAAGGGAGCGGGAGGGCCGCCGGGGAGCTGTTTTTT; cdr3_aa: CASSQGSGRAAGELFF
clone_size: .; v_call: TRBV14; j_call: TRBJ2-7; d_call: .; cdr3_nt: TGTGCCAGCAGCCCAGATGGGACGTCGGGTAGCTCCTACGAGCAGTACTTC; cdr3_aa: CASSPDGTSGSSYEQYF
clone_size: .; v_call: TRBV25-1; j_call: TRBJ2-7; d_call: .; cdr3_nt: TGTGCCAGCAGTCCCAGTGGAGGGGTCTACGAGCAGTACTTC; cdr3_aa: CASSPSGGVYEQYF
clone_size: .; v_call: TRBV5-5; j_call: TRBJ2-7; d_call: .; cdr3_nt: TGTGCCAGCAGCTTTAATCAGGCCTACGAGCAGTACTTC; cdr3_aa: CASSFNQAYEQYF
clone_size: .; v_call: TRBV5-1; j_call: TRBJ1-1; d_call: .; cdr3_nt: TGCGCCAGCAGCTTGCAATCTGTCCGGCTGAACACTGAAGCTTTCTTT; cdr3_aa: CASSLQSVRLNTEAFF
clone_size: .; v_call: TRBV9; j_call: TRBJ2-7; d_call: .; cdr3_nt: TGTGCCAGCAGCCCGACGAACTCCTACGAGCAGTACTTC; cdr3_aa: CASSPTNSYEQYF
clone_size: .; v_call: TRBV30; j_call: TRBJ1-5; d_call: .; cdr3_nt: TGTGCCTGGAGTGTCGGTCAGCCCCAGCATTTT; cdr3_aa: CAWSVGQPQHF